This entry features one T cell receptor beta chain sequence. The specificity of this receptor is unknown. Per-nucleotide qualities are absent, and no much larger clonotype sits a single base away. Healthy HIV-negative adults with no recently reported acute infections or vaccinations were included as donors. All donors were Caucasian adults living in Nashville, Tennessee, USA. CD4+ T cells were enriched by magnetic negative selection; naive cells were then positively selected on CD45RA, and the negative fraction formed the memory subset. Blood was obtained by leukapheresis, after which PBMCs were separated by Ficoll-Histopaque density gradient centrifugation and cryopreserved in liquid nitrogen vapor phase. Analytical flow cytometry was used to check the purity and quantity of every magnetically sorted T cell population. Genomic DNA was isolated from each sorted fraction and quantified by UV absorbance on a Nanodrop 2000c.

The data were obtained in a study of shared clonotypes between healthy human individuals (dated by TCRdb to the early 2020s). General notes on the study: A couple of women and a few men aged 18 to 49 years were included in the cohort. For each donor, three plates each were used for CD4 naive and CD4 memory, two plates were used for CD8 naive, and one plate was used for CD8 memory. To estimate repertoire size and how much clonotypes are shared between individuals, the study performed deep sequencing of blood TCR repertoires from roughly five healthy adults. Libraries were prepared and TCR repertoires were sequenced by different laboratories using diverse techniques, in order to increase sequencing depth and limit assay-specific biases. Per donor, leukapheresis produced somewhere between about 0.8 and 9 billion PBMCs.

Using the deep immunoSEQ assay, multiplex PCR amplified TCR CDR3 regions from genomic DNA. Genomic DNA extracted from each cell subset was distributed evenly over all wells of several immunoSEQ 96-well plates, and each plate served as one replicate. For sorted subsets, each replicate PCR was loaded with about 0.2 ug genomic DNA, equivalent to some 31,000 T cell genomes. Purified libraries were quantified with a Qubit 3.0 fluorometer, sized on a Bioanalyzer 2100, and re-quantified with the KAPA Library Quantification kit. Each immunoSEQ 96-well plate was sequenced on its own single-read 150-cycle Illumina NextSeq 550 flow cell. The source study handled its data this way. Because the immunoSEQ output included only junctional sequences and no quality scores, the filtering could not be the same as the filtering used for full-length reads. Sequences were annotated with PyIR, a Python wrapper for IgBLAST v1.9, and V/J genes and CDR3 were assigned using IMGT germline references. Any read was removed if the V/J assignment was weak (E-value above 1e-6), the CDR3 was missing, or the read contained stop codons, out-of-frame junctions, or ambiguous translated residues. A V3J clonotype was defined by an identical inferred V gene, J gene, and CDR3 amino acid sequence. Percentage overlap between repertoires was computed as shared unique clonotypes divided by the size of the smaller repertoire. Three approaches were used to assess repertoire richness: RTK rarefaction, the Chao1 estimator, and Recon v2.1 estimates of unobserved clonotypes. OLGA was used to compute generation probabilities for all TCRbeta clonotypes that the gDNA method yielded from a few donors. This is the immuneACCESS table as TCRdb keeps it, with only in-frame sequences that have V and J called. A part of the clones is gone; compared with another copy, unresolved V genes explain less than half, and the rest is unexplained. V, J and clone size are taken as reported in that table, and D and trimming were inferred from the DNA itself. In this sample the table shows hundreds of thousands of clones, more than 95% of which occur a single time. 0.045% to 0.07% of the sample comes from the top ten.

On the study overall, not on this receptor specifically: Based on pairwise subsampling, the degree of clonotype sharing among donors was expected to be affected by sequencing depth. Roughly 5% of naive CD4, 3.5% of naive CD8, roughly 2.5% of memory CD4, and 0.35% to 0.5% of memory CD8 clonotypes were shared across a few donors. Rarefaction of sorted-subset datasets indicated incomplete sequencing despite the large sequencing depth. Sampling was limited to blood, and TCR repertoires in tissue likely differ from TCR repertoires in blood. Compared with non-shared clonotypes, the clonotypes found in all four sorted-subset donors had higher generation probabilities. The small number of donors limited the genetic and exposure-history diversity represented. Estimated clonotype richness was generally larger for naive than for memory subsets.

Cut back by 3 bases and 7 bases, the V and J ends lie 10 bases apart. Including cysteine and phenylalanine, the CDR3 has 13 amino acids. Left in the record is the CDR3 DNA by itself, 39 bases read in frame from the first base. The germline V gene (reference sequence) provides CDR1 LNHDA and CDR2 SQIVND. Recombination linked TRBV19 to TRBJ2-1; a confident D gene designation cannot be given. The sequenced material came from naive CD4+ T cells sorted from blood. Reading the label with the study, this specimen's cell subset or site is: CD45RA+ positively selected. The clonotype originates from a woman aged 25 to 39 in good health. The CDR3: CASSIKMGNEQFF. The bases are TGTGCCAGTAGTATTAAGATGGGGAATGAGCAGTTCTTC.